The rows below give T cell receptor beta chains drawn from one sample of a study of blood T cells in healthy people across ages. TCRdb re-analysed the 5' RACE reads in MiXCR, keeping a single row per CDR3 protein. The sample consists of approximately 800,000 distinct CDR3 sequences, approximately 25% of them appearing once. This sample also appeared in a second study, on T cells of mothers and their children.

Sequences were obtained from blood. Every receptor here comes from a boy between 5 and 17 years old in good health. CDR3s include the opening cysteine and the closing phenylalanine or tryptophan. Clone size is stated in some rows and not others, as once, few, many or a class when expanded.

clone_size	v_call	j_call	cdr3_aa
.	TRBV2	TRBJ2-2	CASRGGTFTGELFF
few	TRBV29-1	TRBJ2-7	CSVGDSLYEQYF
.	TRBV3-1	.	CASSYQGEKETQYF
few	TRBV4-3	TRBJ2-7	CASSLNRALQQYF
few	TRBV9	TRBJ2-1	CASSIGTSGSTYNEQFF
few	TRBV4-1	.	CASSPGGGGPYEQYF
.	TRBV7-3	TRBJ2-3	CASSLGVLSGRTDTQYF
few	TRBV10-3	TRBJ2-4	CAISEVGHGNIQYF
few	TRBV5-1	TRBJ2-3	CASSSRDRATDTQYF
many	TRBV7-6	TRBJ2-5	CASSLYGPQETQYF
.	TRBV28	TRBJ2-7	CASSFLLRSYEQYF
.	TRBV2	TRBJ1-1	CASSPGITEAFF
few	TRBV6-2/TRBV6-3	.	CASSRLYGEQFF
.	TRBV12-3/TRBV12-4	TRBJ2-4	CASSFSREGLNIQYF
few	TRBV6-1	TRBJ1-1	CASSDGSGGEAFF
.	TRBV20-1	TRBJ2-5	CSARETGLGIWETQYF
few	TRBV28	.	CASSPIDGSSYEQYF
few	TRBV25-1	TRBJ2-3	CASSTLTDTQYF
.	TRBV5-6	.	CASSLSQFEQYF
.	TRBV6-1	TRBJ2-3	CASSEVFFRDRETDTQYF
.	TRBV27	TRBJ1-2	CASSLRAGDGYTF
.	TRBV5-1	TRBJ2-7	CASSLLVSGYEQYF
few	TRBV21-1	TRBJ1-2	CASSKALTGGPNYGYTF
few	TRBV5-1	TRBJ2-6	CASSWRVPGFGANVLTF
once	TRBV2	TRBJ2-5	CASSARTSGRGSQETQYF
.	TRBV4-1	TRBJ2-3	CASSQESGTDTQYF
.	TRBV20-1	TRBJ2-7	CSARGPGTGLGEQYF
.	TRBV7-6	TRBJ1-5	CASSLYPGRDQPQHF
.	TRBV9	TRBJ2-7	CASSVHFRGDSEQYF
.	TRBV6-5	TRBJ1-1	CASSYFRTGVTEAFF
.	TRBV4-1	TRBJ1-2	CASSLTAGGDGYTF
few	TRBV29-1	TRBJ2-7	CSVEGGDAYEQYF
.	TRBV6-5	TRBJ2-5	CASSIHQGALETQYF
few	TRBV5-1	TRBJ2-3	CASSSGKDTSTDTQYF
.	TRBV27	TRBJ2-5	CASSWGPRFRTQYF
many	TRBV29-1	TRBJ1-4	CSVAGRDRPNEKLFF
.	TRBV6-5	TRBJ2-4	CASSPLGSAKNIQYF
few	TRBV30	TRBJ2-1	CAWGESEGVEQFF
.	TRBV29-1	TRBJ2-7	CSVEDLPGTGSSYEQYF
few	TRBV5-1	TRBJ2-1	CASRVLAGIYNEQFF
.	TRBV20-1	TRBJ2-7	CSARQGASYEQYF
.	TRBV25-1	TRBJ2-1	CASSPQGWLGNNEQFF
.	TRBV7-2	TRBJ2-3	CASKNQGVSSTDTQYF
few	TRBV20-1	TRBJ1-4	CSARKGQARNEKLFF
.	TRBV25-1	TRBJ1-5	CVHLRGSNQPQHF
few	TRBV5-6	TRBJ2-1	CASSRGPESYERYF
few	TRBV5-1	TRBJ1-4	CASSLLFQTNEKLFF
few	TRBV28	TRBJ2-7	CASSFSTGSYEQYF
few	TRBV6-6	TRBJ1-2	CASSPRRWWGGEYGYTF
.	TRBV29-1	TRBJ1-1	CSAGLGTEAFF
.	TRBV18	TRBJ1-3	CASSPTGPLGNTIYF
few	TRBV6-5	TRBJ1-6	CASSYSQTYNSPLHF
.	TRBV11-2	TRBJ2-1	CASSFTSGIGVEQFF
.	TRBV29-1	TRBJ2-3	CSVDEGRDTQYF